This passage covers 6 T cell receptor beta chains from one sample sequenced in a study of shared clonotypes between healthy human individuals. Assay used: immunoSEQ multiplex PCR; TCRdb lists only in-frame clones, some missing. Of 450,000 to 500,000 clones in the sample, roughly 80% are singletons; the top ten hold about an eighth. Sequenced sample: PBMCs. These receptors all come from a woman aged 40 to 55 in good health. Some clones in this sample may be carry-over from other donors' samples.

As to this clone: This clone may be a read error of a much larger clone one base away. This chain links TRBV28 with TRBJ2-7; D might be TRBD2 (5 bases). The CDR3 totals 14 residues. CDR1 and CDR2 (germline): MDHEN, SYDVKM. Written as DNA, the CDR3 is TGTGCCAGCAGCCGGCCCGGGATAATCCACGAGCGGTACTTC. It codes for CASSRPGIIHERYF.

V usage is TRBV15 and J usage is TRBJ2-3, with D uncertain. Trimming cost V 0 bases and J 4 bases, with 2 bases left between them. The V gene's germline CDR1 is LNHNV and CDR2 YYDKDF (reference sequence). The CDR3 has 12 amino acids. DNA of the CDR3: TGTGCCACCAGCAGAGATGCAGATACGCAGTATTTT. It specifies CATSRDADTQYF.

The gene calls are TRBV30 and TRBJ2-1; possibly TRBD2 for D (5 bases). V lost 2 bases, J lost 10 bases, and 12 bases lay in between. The CDR3 sequence is 12 residues long. Looked up from germline, CDR1 is GTSNPN and CDR2 is SVGIG (reference sequence). Here the CDR3 reads CAWSPGLGEQFF. The CDR3 DNA is TGTGCCTGGAGTCCCGGACTGGGGGAGCAGTTCTTC.

A note on this clone: With a far larger clone one base away, a read error is the likely cause. Additional DNA sequences in this sample encode the identical CDR3. The V and J genes are TRBV11-2 and TRBJ1-4; TRBD1 is a possible D gene (6 bases). V was pared by 1 base and J by 8 bases, with 8 bases between. Per germline, CDR1 SGHAT and CDR2 FQNNGV. The CDR3 extends over 13 amino acids. CDR3 bases: TGTGCCAGCAGCTTAGGTACAGGGGAAAAACTGTTTTTT. It translates to CASSLGTGEKLFF.

As concerns this clone: It is likely a read error: a sequence one base away is far more abundant. The chain combines TRBV28 with TRBJ2-2; maybe TRBD2 (6 bases). Germline assignment: CDR1 MDHEN and CDR2 SYDVKM. The CDR3 consists of 15 residues. CDR3 sequence (DNA): TGTGCCAGCACAGCCGGGTCACCAAGCCCCGGGGGGCTGTTTTTT. Translated: CASTAGSPSPGGLFF.

The V call is TRBV5-1, the J call TRBJ1-4; the match to TRBD1 covers 9 bases. This CDR3 has 18 amino acids. Trimming cost V 3 bases and J 0 bases; bases outside gene matches: 9. CDR1 is SGHRS and CDR2 is YFSETQ in the germline V gene. CDR3 sequence: CASSYFGQGFATNEKLFF. The DNA of the CDR3 is TGCGCCAGCAGCTATTTCGGACAGGGGTTTGCAACTAATGAAAAACTGTTTTTT.